A single sample is the source of the 12 T cell receptor beta chains below, sequenced in a study of graft-versus-host responses after intestinal transplantation (dated by TCRdb to about 2021). The label giving this sample's time point can be read as: cells obtained before transplantation from donor or recipient. The library relied on the immunoSEQ multiplex PCR assay. As stored in TCRdb, this immuneACCESS dataset retains in-frame rearrangements with V and J assigned. A fraction of the clones does not appear; measured against another copy, unresolved V genes explain less than half of the discrepancy, and the remainder lacks a known reason. The sample yields more than 65,000 clones; 85% to 90% were counted once. Of the sample, around 0.35% is held by the ten largest clones. Antigens of these TCRs are unknown. The source material was unstimulated CD4+ T cells sorted from spleen or lymph node cells, sampled before intestinal transplant. These receptors were taken from a human donor who received an intestinal transplant.

This clone was observed a few times. The chain employs TRBV5-4 and TRBJ1-3, with 8 bases aligning to TRBD1. The CDR3 runs to 14 residues. The V segment lost 5 bases and the J segment 8 bases; nucleotides outside the gene matches: 9. Germline V gene data show CDR1 as SGHNT and CDR2 as YYREEE (reference sequence). The CDR3 is CASREDRGVDTIYF. CDR3 sequence (DNA): TGTGCCAGCAGAGAAGACAGGGGAGTCGACACCATATATTTT.

V usage is TRBV18 and J usage is TRBJ2-1; 8 bases agree with TRBD1. V was clipped by 4 bases and J by 7 bases; unmatched bases: 6. The CDR3 totals 14 residues. Germline V gives CDR1 KGHSH, CDR2 LQKENI. For the CDR3, the DNA is TGTGCCAGCTCACGGGACAGGTCCTTTAATGAGCAGTTCTTC. This encodes CASSRDRSFNEQFF.

On this clone itself: This same CDR3 is encoded by further DNA sequences in the sample. This sequence joins TRBV11-2 and TRBJ1-4, with 7 bases matching TRBD1. The ends lost 5 bases at V and 2 bases at J; junction bases unmatched: 5. Per germline, CDR1 SGHAT and CDR2 FQNNGV. The CDR3 totals 15 residues. CDR3 in DNA: TGTGCCAGCAGCGTGCCACAGGGGACTAATGAAAAACTGTTTTTT. Its translation: CASSVPQGTNEKLFF.

V usage is TRBV28 and J usage is TRBJ1-4; TRBD1 aligns across 10 bases. The germline V gene encodes CDR1 MDHEN and CDR2 SYDVKM. With V trimmed by 6 bases and J by 5 bases, 6 bases remained unmatched. This CDR3 region has 15 residues. The CDR3 region is CASSPGDRGNEKLFF. The CDR3, as DNA: TGTGCCAGCAGCCCCGGGGACAGGGGAAATGAAAAACTGTTTTTT. Full variable domain (remainder filled in from reference TRBV28 and TRBJ1-4): DVKVTQSSRYLVKRTGEKVFLECVQDMDHENMFWYRQDPGLGLRLIYFSYDVKMKEKGDIPEGYSVSREKKERFSLILESASTNQTSMYLCASSPGDRGNEKLFFGSGTQLSVL.

The J gene is TRBJ2-1, the V gene TRBV19; 12 bases fit TRBD2. After removal of 5 bases from V and 4 bases from J, the junction contained 9 bases not matched to a gene. Germline CDR1 LNHDA, CDR2 SQIVND (reference sequence). CDR3 length: 17 residues. The CDR3 loop reads CASSPRLAGVGYNEQFF. Here the CDR3 DNA reads TGTGCCAGTAGTCCTCGACTAGCGGGAGTGGGTTACAATGAGCAGTTCTTC.

V usage is TRBV15 and J usage is TRBJ1-5, with 7 nucleotides matching TRBD1. J gave up 11 bases and V 1 base, and 8 bases lay outside the gene matches. The CDR3 sequence is 14 residues long. Germline-derived CDR1 and CDR2 are LNHNV and YYDKDF (reference sequence). CDR3 bases: TGTGCCACCAGCAGAGCCCAGGGCCAGGGGGCCCAGCATTTT. Protein product: CATSRAQGQGAQHF.

The chain employs TRBV29-1 and TRBJ2-1, with D perhaps TRBD2 (6 bases). V lost 1 base, J lost 7 bases, and 8 bases lay in between. The germline CDR1 and CDR2 sequences are SQVTM and ANQGSEA. The CDR3 runs to 12 residues. CDR3 protein: CSVEGGLNEQFF. The CDR3 DNA is TGCAGCGTTGAAGGGGGACTTAATGAGCAGTTCTTC.

The gene calls are TRBV30 and TRBJ1-6, with a weak D call TRBD1 (6 bases). V was trimmed by 4 bases and J by 9 bases, leaving 13 bases between them. The germline V gene has CDR1 GTSNPN and CDR2 SVGIG (reference sequence). The CDR3 sequence is 13 residues long. The CDR3 DNA is TGTGCCTGGACCCCAGGGGTTACTTCACCCCTCCACTTT. Encoded protein: CAWTPGVTSPLHF.

Only a few counts were recorded for this clone. The rearrangement uses TRBV6-6 and TRBJ2-7; 13 bases fit TRBD2. The CDR3 covers 14 residues. V shed 4 bases, J shed 6 bases, and the junction held 3 bases outside the gene matches. Germline-derived CDR1 and CDR2 are MNHNY and SVGAGI (reference sequence). CDR3 protein: CASSSGLAGLEQYF. Written as DNA, the CDR3 is TGTGCCAGCAGTTCGGGACTAGCGGGACTCGAGCAGTACTTC.

This clone was seen a handful of times. The rearrangement uses TRBV14 and TRBJ2-3; D is unresolved. This CDR3 spans 13 amino acids. Looked up from germline, CDR1 is SGHDN and CDR2 is FVKESK. Trimming removed 2 bases from V and 4 bases from J, with 7 bases in between. The CDR3 is CASSQTDADTQYF. For the CDR3, the DNA is TGTGCCAGCAGCCAAACAGATGCAGATACGCAGTATTTT.

This clone has only one observation. DNA of the CDR3: TGCGCCAGCAGCCAAGTTGTGGGGACAGGGAGCCTTAGCAATCAGCCCCAGCATTTT. Residues: CASSQVVGTGSLSNQPQHF. The J gene is TRBJ1-5, the V gene TRBV4-1; 9 bases agree with TRBD1. The ends lost 1 base at V and 0 bases at J; junction bases unmatched: 10. The CDR3 extends over 19 amino acids. In germline, CDR1 is MGHRA, CDR2 YSYEKL.

As regards this clone: A junction boundary mismatches the germline segment, possibly from a read error. This chain joins TRBV30 and TRBJ2-2; no firm D call. CDR1 and CDR2 from the germline V gene are GTSNPN and SVGIG (reference sequence). CDR3 length: 12 amino acids. This chain's CDR3 is CAWSVGATPAVF. The CDR3 bases are TGTGCCTGGAGTGTGGGTGCCACTCCGGCGGTTTTT. Full variable domain (outside the CDR3, taken from reference TRBV30 and TRBJ2-2): SQTIHQWPATLVQPVGSPLSLECTVEGTSNPNLYWYRQAAGRGLQLLFYSVGIGQISSEVPQNLSASRPQDRQFILSSKKLLLSDSGFYLCAWSVGATPAVFGEGSRLTVL.